These 2 T cell receptor beta chains were all obtained from the same sample, sequenced in a study of control samples from healthy donors and cancer patients. Clones were sequenced by immunoSEQ multiplex PCR, and TCRdb holds only the in-frame ones, with some missing. The sample yields some 180,000 clones, of which the top ten take up more than 2%. The sample comprised blood. The receptors were sampled from a woman between 25 and 40 years old in good health.

V gene TRBV11-3 combines with J gene TRBJ1-1; D uncertain. Germline-derived CDR1 and CDR2 are SGHNT and YENEEA. The ends were cut back, 2 bases at V and 3 bases at J, with 7 bases in the middle. The CDR3 is 13 residues long. CDR3 region: CASSLMGYTEAFF. CDR3 bases: TGTGCCAGCAGCTTAATGGGGTACACTGAAGCTTTCTTT.

The rearrangement joins TRBV21-1 to TRBJ2-7. TRBV21-1 is described as a pseudogene. The CDR3 sequence is 13 residues long. CDR3 amino acids: CASSEGRSYEQYF. CDR3 nucleotide sequence: TGTGCCAGCAGCGAGGGGCGGAGCTACGAGCAGTACTTC.